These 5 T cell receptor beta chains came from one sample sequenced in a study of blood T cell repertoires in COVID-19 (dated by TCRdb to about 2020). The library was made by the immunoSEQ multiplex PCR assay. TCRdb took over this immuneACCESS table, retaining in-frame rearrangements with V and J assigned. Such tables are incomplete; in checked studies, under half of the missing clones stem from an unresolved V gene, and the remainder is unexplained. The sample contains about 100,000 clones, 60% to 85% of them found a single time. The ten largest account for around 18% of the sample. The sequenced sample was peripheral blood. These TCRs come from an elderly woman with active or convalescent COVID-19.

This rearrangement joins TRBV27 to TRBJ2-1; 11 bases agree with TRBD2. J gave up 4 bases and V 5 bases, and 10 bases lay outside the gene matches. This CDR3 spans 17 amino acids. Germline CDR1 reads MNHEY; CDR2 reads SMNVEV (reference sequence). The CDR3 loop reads CASSPRLTSGKYNEQFF. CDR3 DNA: TGTGCCAGCAGTCCCCGTCTGACTAGCGGGAAATACAATGAGCAGTTCTTC.

CDR3 amino acids: CASSSQAYSGNTIYF. The DNA of the CDR3 is TGTGCCAGCAGCTCACAGGCCTACTCTGGAAACACCATATATTTT. J is TRBJ1-3 and V is TRBV11-2; possibly TRBD1 for D (5 bases). The CDR3 totals 15 residues. Germline lookup yields CDR1 SGHAT and CDR2 FQNNGV. V was cut by 4 bases and J by 0 bases, with 10 bases left in between. The variable domain in full, with the rest retrieved from reference TRBV11-2 and TRBJ1-3, is EAGVAQSPRYKIIEKRQSVAFWCNPISGHATLYWYQQILGQGPKLLIQFQNNGVVDDSQLPKDRFSAERLKGVDSTLKIQPAKLEDSAVYLCASSSQAYSGNTIYFGEGSWLTVV.

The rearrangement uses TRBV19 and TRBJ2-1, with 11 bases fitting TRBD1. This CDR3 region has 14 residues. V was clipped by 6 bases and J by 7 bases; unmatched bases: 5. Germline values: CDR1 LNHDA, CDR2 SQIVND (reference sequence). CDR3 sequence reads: CASRQGQGVNEQFF. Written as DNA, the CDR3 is TGTGCCAGTAGGCAGGGACAGGGGGTGAATGAGCAGTTCTTC.

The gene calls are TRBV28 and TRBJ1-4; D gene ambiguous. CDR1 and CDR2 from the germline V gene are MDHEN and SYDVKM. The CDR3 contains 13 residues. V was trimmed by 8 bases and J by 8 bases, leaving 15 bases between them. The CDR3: CASGGRVGEKLFF. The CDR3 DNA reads TGTGCCAGCGGCGGGAGGGTAGGGGAAAAACTGTTTTTT.

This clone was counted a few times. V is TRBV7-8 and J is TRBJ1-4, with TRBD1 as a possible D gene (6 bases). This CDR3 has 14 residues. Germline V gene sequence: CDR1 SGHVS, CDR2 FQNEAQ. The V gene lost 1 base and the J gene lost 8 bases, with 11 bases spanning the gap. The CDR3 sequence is CASSLDTGREKLFF. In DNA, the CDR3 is TGTGCCAGCAGCTTAGATACAGGGAGAGAAAAACTGTTTTTT.